Listed here are 14 T cell receptor beta chains from one sample, sequenced in a study of T cell repertoires in cytomegalovirus infection. MiXCR, run by TCRdb on the reads, gives a single entry per CDR3 protein. The sample has about 570,000 distinct CDR3 sequences, roughly 42% seen once; the top ten hold about 46%. No antigen has been identified for these receptors. This specimen was cultured PBMCs, taken from culture after CMV antigen stimulation. The source is a human donor in good health (CMV status not recorded). Some clones in this sample may be carry-over from other donors' samples.

V usage is TRBV5-6 and J usage is TRBJ1-2; D unclear. This CDR3 has 13 amino acids. Germline V gene data show CDR1 as SGHDT and CDR2 as YYEEEE. V lost 3 bases and J 4 bases, leaving 10 bases between the germline ends. CDR3 region: CASSYGPSYGYTF. The CDR3 DNA reads as TGTGCCAGCAGCTACGGACCGAGCTATGGCTACACCTTC.

The chain joins TRBV6-5 to TRBJ2-4; tentatively, D is TRBD2 (5 bases). Deletions cut 5 bases from V and 1 base from J, with 6 bases between. The CDR3 has 13 amino acids. The germline V gene has CDR1 MNHEY and CDR2 SVGAGI. CDR3 region: CASSRGAKNIQYF. CDR3 DNA sequence: TGTGCCAGCAGTCGGGGTGCCAAAAACATTCAGTACTTC.

The V call is TRBV7-2, the J call TRBJ2-7; no clear D. CDR3 length: 13 amino acids. Germline V gene sequence: CDR1 SGHTA, CDR2 FQGNSA. The germline V and J ends were trimmed by 8 bases and 3 bases, with 14 bases remaining between them. CDR3 region: CASGQHTDYEQYF. The CDR3 DNA is TGTGCCAGCGGGCAGCACACCGACTACGAGCAGTACTTC.

The V and J genes are TRBV20-1 and TRBJ2-4; 10 bases fit TRBD2. V lost 2 bases to trimming and J lost 0 bases; unmatched junction nucleotides: 16. The CDR3 spans 20 residues. The germline gives CDR1 DFQATT, CDR2 SNEGSKA (reference sequence). This CDR3 reads CSARSPSLAGGPLAKNIQYF. In DNA form, the CDR3 reads TGCAGTGCTAGATCCCCTTCTTTAGCGGGGGGACCGCTAGCCAAAAACATTCAGTACTTC.

Concerning this clonotype itself: An end of the junction does not agree with germline; a read error may underlie this. This chain uses TRBV5-3 with TRBJ2-3; D gene unclear. TRBV5-3 is designated an ORF whose function remains uncertain. The CDR3 runs to 14 residues. The CDR3 nucleotides read TGTGCCAGCAGCTTGTTTTCGGTGGTAGATACGCAGTATTTT. Its protein product is CASSLFSVVDTQYF.

The V and J genes are TRBV7-8 and TRBJ1-5; no definite D call. Trimming took 2 bases from V and 0 from J, leaving 11 bases between them. The CDR3 spans 16 residues. Germline CDR1 is SGHVS and CDR2 is FQNEAQ. The CDR3: CASSLFPGPSNQPQHF. CDR3 sequence (DNA): TGTGCCAGCAGCTTATTTCCAGGTCCTAGCAATCAGCCCCAGCATTTT. The full variable domain, rest sourced from reference TRBV7-8 and TRBJ1-5, is GAGVSQSPRYKVAKRGQDVALRCDPISGHVSLFWYQQALGQGPEFLTYFQNEAQLDKSGLPSDRFFAERPEGSVSTLKIQRTQQEDSAVYLCASSLFPGPSNQPQHFGDGTRLSIL.

This clonotype was seen a handful of times. The chain combines TRBV6-5 with TRBJ2-7; TRBD1 agrees at 7 bases. The V segment lost 5 bases and the J segment 4 bases; nucleotides outside the gene matches: 8. The CDR3 is 14 amino acids. Germline CDR1 MNHEY, CDR2 SVGAGI. The CDR3 sequence: CASSRRQGFYEQYF. In DNA, the CDR3 is TGTGCCAGCAGTCGAAGACAGGGATTTTACGAGCAGTACTTC.

The chain is built from TRBV12-3 or TRBV12-4 and TRBJ1-1; unclear D gene. Trimming pared 5 bases from V and 0 bases from J, leaving 16 bases between. The CDR3 has 16 amino acids. CDR3 in amino acids: CASSPPEGTMNTEAFF. In DNA, the CDR3 is TGTGCCAGCAGTCCCCCGGAAGGAACCATGAACACTGAAGCTTTCTTT.

V gene TRBV28 combines with J gene TRBJ2-7; tentatively, D is TRBD2 (5 bases). Germline loops: CDR1 MDHEN, CDR2 SYDVKM. Deletions cut 2 bases from V and 0 bases from J, with 17 bases between. The CDR3 has 17 residues. The CDR3 DNA sequence: TGTGCCAGCAGTTTAGGGCGCTGGGGAGCGAGCTCCTACGAGCAGTACTTC. This sequence encodes CASSLGRWGASSYEQYF.

This chain joins TRBV4-1 and TRBJ1-2, with 7 bases that match TRBD1. The CDR3 has 17 amino acids. V lost 1 base and J lost 1; bases outside the gene matches: 9. CDR1 and CDR2 (germline): MGHRA, YSYEKL. The CDR3: CASSQGATGRGNYGYTF. CDR3 DNA: TGCGCCAGCAGCCAAGGCGCGACAGGGCGGGGTAACTATGGCTACACCTTC.

This clonotype was observed a handful of times. The CDR3 DNA reads TGTGCCAGCAGGCTGCAAGGGACGATACCTGGAAACACCATATATTTT. As protein: CASRLQGTIPGNTIYF. V is TRBV7-2 and J is TRBJ1-3; D is possibly TRBD1 (5 bases). This CDR3 has 16 residues. CDR1 is SGHTA and CDR2 is FQGNSA in the germline V gene. The V end was cut by 6 bases, the J end by 2 bases, with 17 bases between.

The CDR3 DNA reads TGCGCCAGCAGCCAAGAAAAACAGGGAGGGTACACTGAAGCTTTCTTT. Encoded protein: CASSQEKQGGYTEAFF. V is TRBV4-1 and J is TRBJ1-1, with D possibly matching TRBD1 (6 bases). This CDR3 is 16 amino acids long. CDR1 is MGHRA, CDR2 YSYEKL, per germline. V was cut by 0 bases and J by 3 bases, with 14 bases left in between.

The chain recombines TRBV20-1 with TRBJ1-2, with D tentatively TRBD1 (5 bases). Germline V gene lookup returns CDR1 DFQATT and CDR2 SNEGSKA (reference sequence). The V end lost 3 bases, the J end lost 6 bases, and 11 bases lay between the germline ends. The CDR3 totals 12 residues. The CDR3, as DNA: TGCAGTGCTAGGGCGGGGCGGGATGGCTACACCTTC. Translating it yields CSARAGRDGYTF.

This clonotype was counted a few times. The chain is built from TRBV6-5 and TRBJ2-2; D unresolved. V was cut by 4 bases and J by 4 bases, with 16 bases left in between. Germline V CDR1 and CDR2: MNHEY, SVGAGI. This CDR3 contains 16 residues. The CDR3 protein is CASSFLAQTRTGELFF. The CDR3 DNA follows: TGTGCCAGCAGTTTTCTGGCCCAGACACGCACCGGGGAGCTGTTTTTT.